This T cell receptor beta chain stems from a study of OX40 agonist ivuxolimab in advanced cancers. On the study more broadly: Patients were dosed with the agonistic anti-OX40 (CD134) antibody ivuxolimab. The study, taken as a whole, reports: Clonal expansion was seen in CD4+ and CD8+ blood T cells by week 6 at 0.1 to 3.0 mg/kg. Normalized T-cell clonal expansion was also low in a subset of nonresponders.

As concerns this clone: Its antigen is undetermined. A junction boundary mismatches the germline segment, possibly from a read error.

TCRdb's copy holds only in-frame clones and misses some; the assay was immunoSEQ multiplex PCR. The data show about 71,000 clones, about 81% seen once. Sequences were derived from CD4+ or CD8+ T cells sorted from blood, sampled in a trial of the OX40 agonist ivuxolimab. The sequence came from an adult with an advanced solid tumor such as melanoma, head and neck, liver or kidney cancer.

In nucleotides, the CDR3 is TGCAGCGGTGAAACAGCGGGTCTATACAATGAGCAGTTCTTC. Its translation is CSGETAGLYNEQFF. V is TRBV29-1 and J is TRBJ2-1, with a weak D call TRBD2 (6 bases). The CDR3 totals 14 residues. CDR1 is SQVTM, CDR2 ANQGSEA, per germline.